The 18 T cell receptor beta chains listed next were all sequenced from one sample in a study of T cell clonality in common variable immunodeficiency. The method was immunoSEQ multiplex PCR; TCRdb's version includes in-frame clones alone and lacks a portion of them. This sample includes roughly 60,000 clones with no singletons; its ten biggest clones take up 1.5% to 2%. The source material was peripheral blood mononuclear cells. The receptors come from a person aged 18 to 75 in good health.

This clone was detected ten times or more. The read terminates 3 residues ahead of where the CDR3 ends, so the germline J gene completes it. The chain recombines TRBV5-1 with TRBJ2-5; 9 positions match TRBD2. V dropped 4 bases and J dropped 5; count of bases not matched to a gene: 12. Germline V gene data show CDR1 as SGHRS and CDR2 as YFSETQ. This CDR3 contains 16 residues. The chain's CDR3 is CASSIGAGGILETQYF. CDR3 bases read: TGCGCCAGCAGCATCGGAGCGGGAGGAATTTTGGAGACC. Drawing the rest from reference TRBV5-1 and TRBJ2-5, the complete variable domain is KAGVTQTPRYLIKTRGQQVTLSCSPISGHRSVSWYQQTPGQGLQFLFEYFSETQRNKGNFPGRFSGRQFSNSRSEMNVSTLELGDSALYLCASSIGAGGILETQYFGPGTRLLVL.

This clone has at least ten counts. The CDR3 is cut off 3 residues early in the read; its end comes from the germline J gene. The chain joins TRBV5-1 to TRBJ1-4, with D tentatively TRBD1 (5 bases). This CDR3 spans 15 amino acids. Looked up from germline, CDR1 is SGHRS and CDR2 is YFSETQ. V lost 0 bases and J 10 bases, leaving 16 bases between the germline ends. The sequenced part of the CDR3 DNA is TGCGCCAGCAGCTTGGCCGGGCAGGGAGAAGGAAAA. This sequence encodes CASSLAGQGEGK. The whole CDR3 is CASSLAGQGEGKLFF.

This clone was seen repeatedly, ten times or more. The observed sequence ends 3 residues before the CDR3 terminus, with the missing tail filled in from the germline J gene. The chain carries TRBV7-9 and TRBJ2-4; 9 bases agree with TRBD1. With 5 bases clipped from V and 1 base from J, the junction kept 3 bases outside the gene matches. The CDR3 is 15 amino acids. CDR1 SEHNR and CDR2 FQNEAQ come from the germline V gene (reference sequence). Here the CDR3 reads CASSPGQGAKNIQYF. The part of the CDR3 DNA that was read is TGTGCCAGCAGCCCTGGACAGGGGGCCAAAAACATT.

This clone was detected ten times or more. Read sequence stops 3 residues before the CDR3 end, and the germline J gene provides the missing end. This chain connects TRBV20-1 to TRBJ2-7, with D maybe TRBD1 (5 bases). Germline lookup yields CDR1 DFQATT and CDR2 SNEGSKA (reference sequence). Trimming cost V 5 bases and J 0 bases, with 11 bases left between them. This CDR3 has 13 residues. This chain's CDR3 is CSAPDSFSYEQYF. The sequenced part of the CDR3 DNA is TGCAGTGCTCCAGACAGCTTCTCCTACGAG.

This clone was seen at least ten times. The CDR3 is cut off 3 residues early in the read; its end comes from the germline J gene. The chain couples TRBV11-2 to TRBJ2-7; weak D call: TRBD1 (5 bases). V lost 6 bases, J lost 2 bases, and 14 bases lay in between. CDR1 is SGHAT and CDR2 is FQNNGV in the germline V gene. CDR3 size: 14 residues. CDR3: CASRLGQSTYEQYF. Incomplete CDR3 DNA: TGTGCCAGCAGGCTGGGGCAGAGCACCTACGAG. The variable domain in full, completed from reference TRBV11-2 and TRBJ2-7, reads EAGVAQSPRYKIIEKRQSVAFWCNPISGHATLYWYQQILGQGPKLLIQFQNNGVVDDSQLPKDRFSAERLKGVDSTLKIQPAKLEDSAVYLCASRLGQSTYEQYFGPGTRLTVT.

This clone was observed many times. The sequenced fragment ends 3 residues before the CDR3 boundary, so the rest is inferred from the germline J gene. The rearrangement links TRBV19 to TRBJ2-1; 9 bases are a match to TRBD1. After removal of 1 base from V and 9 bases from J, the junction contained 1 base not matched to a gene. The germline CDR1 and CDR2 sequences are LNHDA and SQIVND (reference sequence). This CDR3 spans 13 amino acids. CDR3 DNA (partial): TGTGCCAGTAGTATAGGACAGGGGGTTGAG. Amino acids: CASSIGQGVE. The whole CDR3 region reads CASSIGQGVEQFF.

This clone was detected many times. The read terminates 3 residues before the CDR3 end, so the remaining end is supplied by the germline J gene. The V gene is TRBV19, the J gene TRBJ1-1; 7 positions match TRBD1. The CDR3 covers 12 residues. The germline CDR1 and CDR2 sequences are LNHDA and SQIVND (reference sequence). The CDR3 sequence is CASSRDRAAAFF. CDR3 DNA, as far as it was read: TGTGCCAGTAGTAGAGACAGGGCGGCA.

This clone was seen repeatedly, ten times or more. Incomplete CDR3 DNA: TGCAGTGCTAGTCCCGCGCCTAGCGGGAGTTACGAG. As protein: CSASPAPSGSYE. From start to end, the CDR3 is CSASPAPSGSYEQYF. V is TRBV20-1 and J is TRBJ2-7; 10 nucleotides align to TRBD2. The observed sequence ends 3 residues before the CDR3 terminus, with the missing tail filled in from the germline J gene. The V segment lost 3 bases and the J segment 4 bases; nucleotides outside the gene matches: 9. Germline V CDR1 and CDR2: DFQATT, SNEGSKA (reference sequence). The CDR3 has 15 amino acids.

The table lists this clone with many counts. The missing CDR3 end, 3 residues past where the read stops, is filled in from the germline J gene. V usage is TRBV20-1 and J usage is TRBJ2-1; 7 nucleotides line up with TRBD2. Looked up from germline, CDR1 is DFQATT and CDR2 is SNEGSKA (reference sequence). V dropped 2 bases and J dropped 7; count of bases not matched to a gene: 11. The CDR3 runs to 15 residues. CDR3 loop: CSARRSAGETNEQFF. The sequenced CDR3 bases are TGCAGTGCTAGACGTTCGGCGGGAGAGACAAATGAG.

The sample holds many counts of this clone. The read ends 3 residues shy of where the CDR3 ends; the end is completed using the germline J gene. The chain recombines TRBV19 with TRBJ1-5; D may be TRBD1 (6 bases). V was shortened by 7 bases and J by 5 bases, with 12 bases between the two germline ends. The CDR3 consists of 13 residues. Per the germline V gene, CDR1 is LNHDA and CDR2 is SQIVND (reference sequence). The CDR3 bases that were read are TGTGCCAGTAAGGACAGATGGGATCAGCCC. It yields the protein CASKDRWDQP. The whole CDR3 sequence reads CASKDRWDQPQHF.

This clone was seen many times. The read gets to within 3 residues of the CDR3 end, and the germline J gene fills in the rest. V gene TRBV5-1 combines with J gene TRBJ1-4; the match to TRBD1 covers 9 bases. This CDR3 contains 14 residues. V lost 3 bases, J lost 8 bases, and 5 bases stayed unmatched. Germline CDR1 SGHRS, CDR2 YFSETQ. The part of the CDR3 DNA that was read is TGCGCCAGCAGCTCGGGACAGGGAAGGGAAAAA. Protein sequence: CASSSGQGREK. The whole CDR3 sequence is CASSSGQGREKLFF.

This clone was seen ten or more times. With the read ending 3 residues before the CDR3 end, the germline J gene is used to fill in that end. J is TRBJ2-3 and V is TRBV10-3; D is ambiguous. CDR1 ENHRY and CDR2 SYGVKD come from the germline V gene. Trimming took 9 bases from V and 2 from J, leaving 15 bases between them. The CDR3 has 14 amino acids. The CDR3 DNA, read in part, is TGTGCCATGAGCTTGTCCCCTGACACAGATACG. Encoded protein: CAMSLSPDTDT. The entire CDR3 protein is CAMSLSPDTDTQYF.

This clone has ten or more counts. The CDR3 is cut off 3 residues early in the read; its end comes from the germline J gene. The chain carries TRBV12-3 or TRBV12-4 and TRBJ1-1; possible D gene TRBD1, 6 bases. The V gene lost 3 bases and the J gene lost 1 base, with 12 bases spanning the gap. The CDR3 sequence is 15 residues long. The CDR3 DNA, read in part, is TGTGCCAGCAGTTTTGACCGCAGGGGGAACACTGAA. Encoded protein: CASSFDRRGNTE. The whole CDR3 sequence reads CASSFDRRGNTEAFF.

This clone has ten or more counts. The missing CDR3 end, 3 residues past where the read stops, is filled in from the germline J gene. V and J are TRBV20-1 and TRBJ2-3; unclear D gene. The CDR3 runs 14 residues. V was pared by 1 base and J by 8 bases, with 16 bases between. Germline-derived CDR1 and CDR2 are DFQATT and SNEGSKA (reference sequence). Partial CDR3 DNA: TGCAGTGCTAGAGTTCGCCCGACTGGCGGTACG. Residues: CSARVRPTGGT. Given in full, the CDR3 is CSARVRPTGGTQYF.

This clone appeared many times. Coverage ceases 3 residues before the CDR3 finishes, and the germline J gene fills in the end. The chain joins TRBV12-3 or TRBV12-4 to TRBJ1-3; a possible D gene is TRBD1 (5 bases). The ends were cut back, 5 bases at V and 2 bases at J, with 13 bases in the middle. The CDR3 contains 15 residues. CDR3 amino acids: CASSTPGGTGNTIYF. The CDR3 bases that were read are TGTGCCAGCAGTACCCCGGGGGGAACTGGAAACACC.

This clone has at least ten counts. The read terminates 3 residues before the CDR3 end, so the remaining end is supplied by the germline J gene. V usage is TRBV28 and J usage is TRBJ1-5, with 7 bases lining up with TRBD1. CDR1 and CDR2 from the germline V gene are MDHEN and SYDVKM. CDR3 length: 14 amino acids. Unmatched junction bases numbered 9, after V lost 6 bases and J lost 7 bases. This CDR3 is CASSPGGTVQPQHF. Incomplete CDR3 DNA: TGTGCCAGCAGCCCAGGGGGTACCGTGCAGCCC.

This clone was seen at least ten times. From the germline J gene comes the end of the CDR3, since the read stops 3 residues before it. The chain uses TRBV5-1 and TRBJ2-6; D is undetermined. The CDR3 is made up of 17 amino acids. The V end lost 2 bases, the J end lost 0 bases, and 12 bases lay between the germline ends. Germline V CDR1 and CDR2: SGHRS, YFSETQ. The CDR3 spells CASSLKVLSSGANVLTF. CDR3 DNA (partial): TGCGCCAGCAGCTTAAAGGTCCTGAGCTCTGGGGCCAACGTC.

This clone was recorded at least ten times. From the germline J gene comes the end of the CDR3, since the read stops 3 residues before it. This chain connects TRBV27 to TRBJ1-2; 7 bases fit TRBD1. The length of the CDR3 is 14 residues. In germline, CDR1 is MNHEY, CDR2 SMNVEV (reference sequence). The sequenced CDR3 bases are TGTCCCTCCGGACAGGCGGCCGTAGGCTATGGC. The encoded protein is CPSGQAAVGYG. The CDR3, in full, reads CPSGQAAVGYGYTF.